The subject of this entry is one TCR beta chain. Its target is not known. The CDR3 covers 14 residues. With V trimmed by 2 bases and J by 9 bases, 5 bases remained unmatched. Looked up from germline, CDR1 is MGHDK and CDR2 is SYGVNS. These data are taken from a study of cytomegalovirus exposure and HLA in healthy donors. Overall study context: From HLA-typed donors, an early data release held roughly 89 million unique TCRs. Notes on the study in general: Most subjects' HLA-A and HLA-B alleles were reportedly predicted from TCR beta sequences.

Primers included in the PCR were 60 Vbeta and 13 Jbeta primers. As processed by the authors: Later work found 80 million or so unique TCR beta chains, with 9.5 million to 11 million shared. Here immunoSEQ multiplex PCR was the method, and the copy in TCRdb shows in-frame clones only, minus some. Clone size and the V and J calls come from that table; the DNA yielded D and trimming. The sample lists about 140,000 clones, about four fifths occurring once. The sample taken for sequencing was PBMCs. The TCR was taken from a young man in good health. The V and J genes are TRBV25-1 and TRBJ2-1, with 9 bases fitting TRBD2. CDR3 DNA: TGTGCCAGCAGTGAACCCCATAGCGGGGGTGAGCAGTTCTTC. This gives the protein CASSEPHSGGEQFF.